This T cell receptor beta chain stems from a study of monozygotic twins with inflammatory bowel disease. The CDR3 totals 15 residues. Germline CDR1 is SGDLS and CDR2 is YYNGEE. TCRdb re-called the 5' RACE reads, yielding one record per CDR3 amino acid sequence without DNA. This sample's table has nearly 450,000 distinct CDR3 sequences. The sequencing input was blood. The chain uses TRBV9 and TRBJ1-4; TCRdb's assignment of TRBD1 cannot be checked, as there is no DNA. The source of this sequence is a human donor with ulcerative colitis or Crohn's disease, or a healthy co-twin of an affected twin (not recorded which). CDR3 sequence reads: CASSVHGGADEKLFF.